The clone carrying this T cell receptor (beta chain) was picked up many times. Antigen specificity is unknown. The CDR3 extends 3 residues past the end of the read, so its final part is completed from the germline J gene. The repertoire was sequenced with immunoSEQ multiplex PCR; TCRdb's copy has only in-frame clones and lacks some. Listed for the sample are approximately 37,000 clones, none seen a single time. The CDR3 is made up of 15 amino acids. The ends lost 5 bases at V and 1 base at J; junction bases unmatched: 5. The germline CDR1 and CDR2 sequences are MDHEN and SYDVKM. The sample originates from a study of T cell clonality in common variable immunodeficiency. Study outcomes and limitations: Common variable immunodeficiency TCR beta sequences reportedly had fewer deletions and N-nucleotide insertions.

The specimen was peripheral blood mononuclear cells. The clonotype was recovered from a person between 18 and 75 years old in good health. The gene calls are TRBV28 and TRBJ2-3; TRBD1 matches 8 bases. The CDR3 reads CASSATGAGTDTQYF. CDR3 DNA, as far as it was read: TGTGCCAGCAGTGCGACAGGGGCGGGCACAGATACG. The full variable domain, completed using reference TRBV28 and TRBJ2-3, is DVKVTQSSRYLVKRTGEKVFLECVQDMDHENMFWYRQDPGLGLRLIYFSYDVKMKEKGDIPEGYSVSREKKERFSLILESASTNQTSMYLCASSATGAGTDTQYFGPGTRLTVL.